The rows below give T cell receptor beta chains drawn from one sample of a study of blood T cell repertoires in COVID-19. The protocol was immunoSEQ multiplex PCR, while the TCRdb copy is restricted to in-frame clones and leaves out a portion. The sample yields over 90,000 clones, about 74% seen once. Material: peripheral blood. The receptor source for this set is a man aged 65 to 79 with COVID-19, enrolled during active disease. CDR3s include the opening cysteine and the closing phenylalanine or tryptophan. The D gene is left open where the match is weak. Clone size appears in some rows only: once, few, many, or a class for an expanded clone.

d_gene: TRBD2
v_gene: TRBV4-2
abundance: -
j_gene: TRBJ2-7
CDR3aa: CASSQDWLAGGGVHEQYF
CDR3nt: TGTGCCAGCAGCCAAGATTGGCTAGCGGGGGGGGGCGTCCACGAGCAGTACTTC

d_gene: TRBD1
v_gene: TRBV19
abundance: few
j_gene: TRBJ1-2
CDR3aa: CASSPRDRAYGYTF
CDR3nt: TGTGCCAGTAGTCCCCGGGACAGGGCGTATGGCTACACCTTC

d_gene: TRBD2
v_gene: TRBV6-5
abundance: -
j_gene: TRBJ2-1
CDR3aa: CASSYLASGDNEQFF
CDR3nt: TGTGCCAGCAGTTACTTGGCTAGCGGGGACAATGAGCAGTTCTTC

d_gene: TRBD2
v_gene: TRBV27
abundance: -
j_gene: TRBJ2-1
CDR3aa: CASNRLAGGGAYNEQFF
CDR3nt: TGTGCCAGCAACCGGTTGGCGGGAGGGGGCGCCTACAATGAGCAGTTCTTC

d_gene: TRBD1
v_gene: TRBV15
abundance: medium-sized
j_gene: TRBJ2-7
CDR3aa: CATSRLRQGAYEQYF
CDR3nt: TGTGCCACCAGCAGGCTACGACAGGGTGCCTACGAGCAGTACTTC

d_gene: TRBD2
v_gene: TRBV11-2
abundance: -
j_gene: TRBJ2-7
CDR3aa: CASSLDRASGAEQYF
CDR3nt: TGTGCCAGCAGCTTAGATCGAGCTAGCGGGGCCGAGCAGTACTTC

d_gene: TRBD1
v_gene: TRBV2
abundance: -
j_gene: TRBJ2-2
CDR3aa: CASSTGQGRGTGELFF
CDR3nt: TGTGCCAGCAGTACTGGACAGGGGAGAGGCACCGGGGAGCTGTTTTTT

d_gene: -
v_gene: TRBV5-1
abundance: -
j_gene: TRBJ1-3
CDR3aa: CASSRQVGSGNTIYF
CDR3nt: TGCGCCAGCAGCCGACAGGTTGGCTCTGGAAACACCATATATTTT

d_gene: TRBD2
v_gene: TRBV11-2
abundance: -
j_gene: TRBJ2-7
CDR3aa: CASSLGRGASYEQYF
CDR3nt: TGTGCCAGCAGCTTAGGGCGGGGGGCCTCCTACGAGCAGTACTTC

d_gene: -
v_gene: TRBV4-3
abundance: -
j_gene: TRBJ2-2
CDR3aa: CASSQEFKNTGELFF
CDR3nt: TGCGCCAGCAGCCAAGAGTTCAAGAACACCGGGGAGCTGTTTTTT

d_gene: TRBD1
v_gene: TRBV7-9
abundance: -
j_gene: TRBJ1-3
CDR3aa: CASRYGQGRNTIYF
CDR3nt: TGTGCCAGCAGATATGGACAGGGACGAAACACCATATATTTT

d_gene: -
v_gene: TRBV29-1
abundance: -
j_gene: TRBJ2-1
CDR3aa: CSVEGRVGRGPYNEQFF
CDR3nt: TGCAGCGTTGAAGGAAGGGTAGGCAGGGGCCCCTACAATGAGCAGTTCTTC

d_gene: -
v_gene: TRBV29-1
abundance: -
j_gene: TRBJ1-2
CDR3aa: CSAQGPYGYTF
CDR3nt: TGCAGCGCTCAGGGTCCCTATGGCTACACCTTC

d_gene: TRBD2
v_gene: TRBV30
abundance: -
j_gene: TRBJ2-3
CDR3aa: CAWTSGSTDTQYF
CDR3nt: TGTGCCTGGACTAGCGGAAGCACAGATACGCAGTATTTT

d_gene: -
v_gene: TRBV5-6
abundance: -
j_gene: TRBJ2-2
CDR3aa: CASSSEWTGELFF
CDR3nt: TGTGCCAGCAGCTCGGAGTGGACCGGGGAGCTGTTTTTT

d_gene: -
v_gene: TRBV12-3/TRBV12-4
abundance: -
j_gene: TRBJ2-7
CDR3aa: CASNDGGSEQYF
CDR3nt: TGTGCCAGCAACGATGGGGGCTCCGAGCAGTACTTC

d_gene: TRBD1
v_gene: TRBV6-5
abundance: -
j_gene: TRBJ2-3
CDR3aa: CASSRQGYTDTQYF
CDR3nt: TGTGCCAGCAGTAGACAGGGGTACACAGATACGCAGTATTTT

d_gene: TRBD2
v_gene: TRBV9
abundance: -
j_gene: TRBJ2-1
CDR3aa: CASSVGGSGSSYEQFF
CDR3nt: TGTGCCAGCAGCGTAGGTGGTAGCGGGAGTTCTTACGAGCAGTTCTTC

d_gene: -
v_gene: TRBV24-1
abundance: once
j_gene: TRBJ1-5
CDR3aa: CATSDSGGSGAQHF
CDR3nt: TGTGCCACCAGTGATTCGGGGGGATCAGGGGCCCAGCATTTT

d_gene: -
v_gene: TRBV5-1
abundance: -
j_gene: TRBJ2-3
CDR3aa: CASRRVDSSTDTQYF
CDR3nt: TGCGCCAGCCGGAGGGTCGATTCTAGCACAGATACGCAGTATTTT

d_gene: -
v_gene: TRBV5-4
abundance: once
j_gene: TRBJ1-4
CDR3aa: CASSVAGQNEKLFF
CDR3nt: TGTGCCAGCAGCGTTGCGGGGCAGAATGAAAAACTGTTTTTT

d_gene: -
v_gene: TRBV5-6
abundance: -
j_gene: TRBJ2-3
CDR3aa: CASSVQLTDTQYF
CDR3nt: TGTGCCAGCAGTGTTCAACTCACAGATACGCAGTATTTT

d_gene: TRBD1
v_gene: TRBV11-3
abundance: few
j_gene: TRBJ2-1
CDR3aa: CASSSDRGKFEQFF
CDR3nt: TGTGCCAGCAGCTCGGACAGGGGGAAGTTCGAGCAGTTCTTC

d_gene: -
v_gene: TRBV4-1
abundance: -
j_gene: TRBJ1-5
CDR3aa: CASSQVRQSNQPQHF
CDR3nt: TGCGCCAGCAGCCAAGTGAGACAGAGCAATCAGCCCCAGCATTTT

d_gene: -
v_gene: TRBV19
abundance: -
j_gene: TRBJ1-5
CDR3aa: CASSPSMTPGYNQPQHF
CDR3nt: TGTGCCAGTAGCCCATCAATGACACCAGGATACAATCAGCCCCAGCATTTT

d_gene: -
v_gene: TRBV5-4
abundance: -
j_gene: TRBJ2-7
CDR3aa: CASSLEKRTYEQYF
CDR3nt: TGTGCCAGCAGCTTAGAGAAGCGTACCTACGAGCAGTACTTC

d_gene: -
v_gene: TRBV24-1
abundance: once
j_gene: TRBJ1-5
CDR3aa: CATSDWDSLGPQHF
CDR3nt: TGTGCCACCAGTGATTGGGACTCCCTTGGGCCCCAGCATTTT

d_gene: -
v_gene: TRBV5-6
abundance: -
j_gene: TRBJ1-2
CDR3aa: CASSLGTAERTYGYTF
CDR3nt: TGTGCCAGCAGCTTAGGTACAGCCGAGAGGACATATGGCTACACCTTC

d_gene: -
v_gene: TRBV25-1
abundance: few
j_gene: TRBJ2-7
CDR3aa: CASSEGGQGLSEQYF
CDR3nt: TGTGCCAGCAGTGAGGGTGGGCAGGGTCTCTCCGAGCAGTACTTC

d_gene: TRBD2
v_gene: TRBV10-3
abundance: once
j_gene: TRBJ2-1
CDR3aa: CAISTSSGNGANEQFF
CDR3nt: TGTGCCATCAGTACATCTAGCGGGAATGGGGCTAATGAGCAGTTCTTC

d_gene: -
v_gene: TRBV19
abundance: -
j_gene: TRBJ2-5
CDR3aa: CASSTRRMQETQYF
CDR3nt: TGTGCCAGTAGTACGAGGCGGATGCAAGAGACCCAGTACTTC

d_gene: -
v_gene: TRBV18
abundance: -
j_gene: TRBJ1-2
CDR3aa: CASSPSSDWNYGYTF
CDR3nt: TGTGCCAGCTCACCAAGCTCGGACTGGAACTATGGCTACACCTTC

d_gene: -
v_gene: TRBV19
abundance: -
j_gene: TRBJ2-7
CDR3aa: CASSTSGNSYEQYF
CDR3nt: TGTGCCAGTAGTACCTCCGGGAATTCCTACGAGCAGTACTTC

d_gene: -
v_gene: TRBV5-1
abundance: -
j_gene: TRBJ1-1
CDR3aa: CASSLTRGNTEAFF
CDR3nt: TGCGCCAGCAGCTTGACCAGGGGTAACACTGAAGCTTTCTTT

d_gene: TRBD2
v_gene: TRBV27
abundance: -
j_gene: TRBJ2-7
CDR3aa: CASSLLGREGSYEQYF
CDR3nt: TGTGCCAGCAGTTTATTAGGCAGGGAGGGGTCCTACGAGCAGTACTTC

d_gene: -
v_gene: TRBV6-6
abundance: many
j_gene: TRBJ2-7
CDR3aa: CASRRNYEQYF
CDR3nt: TGTGCCAGCAGGCGGAACTACGAGCAGTACTTC

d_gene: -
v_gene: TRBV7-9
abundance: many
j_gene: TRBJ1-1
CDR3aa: CASSHQGLDTEAFF
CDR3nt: TGTGCCAGCAGCCATCAGGGCCTCGACACTGAAGCTTTCTTT

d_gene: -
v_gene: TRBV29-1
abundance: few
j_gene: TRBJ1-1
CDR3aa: CSPQREMNTEAFF
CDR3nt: TGCAGCCCCCAAAGGGAGATGAACACTGAAGCTTTCTTT

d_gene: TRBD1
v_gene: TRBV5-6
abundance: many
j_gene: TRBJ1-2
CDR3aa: CASSRSGTVYGYTF
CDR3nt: TGTGCCAGCAGCCGTAGTGGGACAGTATATGGCTACACCTTC

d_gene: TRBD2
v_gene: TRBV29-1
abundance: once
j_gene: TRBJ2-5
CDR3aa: CSVRGGVQEETQYF
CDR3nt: TGCAGCGTTCGTGGGGGGGTGCAGGAGGAGACCCAGTACTTC

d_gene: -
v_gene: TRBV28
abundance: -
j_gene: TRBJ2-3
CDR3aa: CASSIQPGEDTQYF
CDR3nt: TGTGCCAGCAGTATCCAGCCAGGGGAAGATACGCAGTATTTT

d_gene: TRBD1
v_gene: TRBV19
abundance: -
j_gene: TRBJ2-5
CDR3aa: CASSMGQFGGETQYF
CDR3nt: TGTGCCAGTAGTATGGGACAGTTTGGGGGAGAGACCCAGTACTTC

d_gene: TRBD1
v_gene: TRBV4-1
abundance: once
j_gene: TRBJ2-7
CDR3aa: CASSHRQGYSYEQYF
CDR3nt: TGCGCCAGCAGCCACCGACAGGGTTACTCCTACGAGCAGTACTTC

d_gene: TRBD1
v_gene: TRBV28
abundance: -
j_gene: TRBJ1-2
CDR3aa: CASSLLGQAANYGYTF
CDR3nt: TGTGCCAGCAGTTTATTGGGACAGGCCGCTAACTATGGCTACACCTTC

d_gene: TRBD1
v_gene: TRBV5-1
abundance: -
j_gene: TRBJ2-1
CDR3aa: CASSLAGTAYNEQFF
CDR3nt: TGCGCCAGCAGCTTGGCCGGGACAGCCTACAATGAGCAGTTCTTC

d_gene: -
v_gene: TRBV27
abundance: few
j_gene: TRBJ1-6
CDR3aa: CASSPLTGSPLHF
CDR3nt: TGTGCCAGCAGTCCCCTGACTGGGTCACCCCTCCACTTT

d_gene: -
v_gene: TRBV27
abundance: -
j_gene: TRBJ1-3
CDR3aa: CASSLGGTHSGNTIYF
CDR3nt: TGTGCCAGCAGTTTAGGAGGGACCCACTCTGGAAACACCATATATTTT

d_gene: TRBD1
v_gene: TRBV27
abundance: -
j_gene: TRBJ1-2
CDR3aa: CASSLGQGYGYTF
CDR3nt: TGTGCCAGCAGTTTGGGACAGGGGTATGGCTACACTTTC

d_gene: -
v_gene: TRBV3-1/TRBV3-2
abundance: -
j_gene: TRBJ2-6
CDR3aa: CASSRGRVSGANVLTF
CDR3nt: TGTGCCAGCAGCCGGGGCAGGGTGTCCGGGGCCAACGTCCTGACTTTC

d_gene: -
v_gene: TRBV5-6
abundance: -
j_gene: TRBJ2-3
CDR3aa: CASSLVAGSTDTQYF
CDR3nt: TGTGCCAGCAGCTTGGTTGCAGGTAGCACAGATACGCAGTATTTT

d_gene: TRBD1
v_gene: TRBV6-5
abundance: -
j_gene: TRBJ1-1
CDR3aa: CASRNTGGTEAFF
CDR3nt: TGTGCCAGCAGAAATACAGGGGGGACTGAAGCTTTCTTT

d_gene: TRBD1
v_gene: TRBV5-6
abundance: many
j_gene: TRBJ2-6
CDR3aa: CASSAGTGRLGANVLTF
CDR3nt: TGTGCCAGCAGCGCCGGGACAGGGAGGCTCGGGGCCAACGTCCTGACTTTC

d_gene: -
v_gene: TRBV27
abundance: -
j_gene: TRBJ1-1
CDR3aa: CASSLQKGSQNTEAFF
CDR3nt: TGTGCCAGCAGTTTGCAGAAGGGGTCACAGAACACTGAAGCTTTCTTT